The next 18 T cell receptor beta chains were all read from a single sample in a study of OX40 agonist ivuxolimab in advanced cancers. Assay used: immunoSEQ multiplex PCR; TCRdb lists only in-frame clones, some missing. The sample holds roughly 40,000 clones, around 83% seen once. Material: CD4+ or CD8+ T cells sorted from blood, obtained in a trial of the OX40 agonist ivuxolimab. Source of these receptors: an adult with an advanced solid tumor such as melanoma, head and neck, liver or kidney cancer.

V gene TRBV30 combines with J gene TRBJ1-6, with 9 bases that match TRBD1. CDR3 length equals 15 residues. Germline CDR1 GTSNPN, CDR2 SVGIG (reference sequence). After removal of 0 bases from V and 11 bases from J, the junction contained 8 bases not matched to a gene. The CDR3 protein is CAWSVPGTGRPPLHF. The CDR3 DNA is TGTGCCTGGAGTGTTCCCGGGACAGGGCGGCCACCCCTCCACTTT.

The table lists this clone with a count of one. V and J are TRBV10-3 and TRBJ1-1, with TRBD1 matching over 7 bases. V gave up 6 bases and J gave up 1 base; unmatched junction bases: 20. The length of the CDR3 is 19 residues. The V gene's germline CDR1 is ENHRY and CDR2 SYGVKD. The CDR3: CAISSPRTGEGTPNTEAFF. CDR3 nucleotide sequence: TGTGCCATCAGCTCCCCAAGGACAGGAGAAGGAACACCGAACACTGAAGCTTTCTTT.

As concerns this clone: The sample carries other DNA sequences with the same CDR3. V is TRBV7-9 and J is TRBJ1-2; D uncertain. The V and J ends lost 1 base and 2 bases respectively, with 8 bases between them. This CDR3 has 14 residues. Germline-derived CDR1 and CDR2 are SEHNR and FQNEAQ (reference sequence). The CDR3 loop reads CASSLVGENYGYTF. The CDR3 bases are TGTGCCAGCAGCTTAGTTGGGGAGAACTATGGCTACACCTTC.

The chain combines TRBV27 with TRBJ2-3, with D unclear. CDR1 MNHEY and CDR2 SMNVEV come from the germline V gene (reference sequence). The V gene lost 5 bases and the J gene lost 3 bases, with 12 bases spanning the gap. The CDR3 length is 14 residues. The CDR3, as DNA: TGTGCCAGCAGTCTGACCCCTCTTACAGATACGCAGTATTTT. As protein: CASSLTPLTDTQYF.

The rearrangement joins TRBV9 to TRBJ1-1; TRBD1 agrees at 11 bases. CDR3 length equals 18 residues. J was trimmed by 0 bases and V by 3 bases; bases with no gene match: 10. Germline V gene sequence: CDR1 SGDLS, CDR2 YYNGEE. CDR3 bases: TGTGCCAGCAGCGACCCCCGGGACAGGGGGATAATGAACACTGAAGCTTTCTTT. It specifies CASSDPRDRGIMNTEAFF.

The V gene is TRBV13, the J gene TRBJ1-1; D is undetermined. Between the trimmed V and J ends, which lost 5 bases and 8 bases, there was a span of 15 bases. The germline gives CDR1 PRHDT, CDR2 FYEKMQ (reference sequence). The CDR3 spans 13 residues. CDR3 nucleotide sequence: TGTGCCAGCAGCCTGGAGGACTGGAGGGAAGCTTTCTTT. This gives the protein CASSLEDWREAFF.

This rearrangement joins TRBV5-1 to TRBJ2-1, with 9 bases aligning to TRBD2. The CDR3 spans 14 residues. Germline V CDR1 and CDR2: SGHRS, YFSETQ. Trimming at V came to 4 bases and at J to 4 bases, leaving 3 bases not matched to a gene. CDR3 residues: CASSPTSGYNEQFF. The CDR3 DNA sequence: TGCGCCAGCAGCCCCACTAGCGGGTACAATGAGCAGTTCTTC.

This clone was seen a single time. The V and J genes are TRBV6-5 and TRBJ2-3; D may be TRBD2 (6 bases). The germline CDR1 and CDR2 sequences are MNHEY and SVGAGI. The germline V and J ends were trimmed by 7 bases and 2 bases, with 10 bases remaining between them. The CDR3 has 13 residues. The CDR3 loop is CASKLAYTDTQYF. For the CDR3, the DNA is TGTGCCAGCAAACTAGCATACACAGATACGCAGTATTTT.

V and J are TRBV10-3 and TRBJ1-2, with a tentative D call TRBD1 (5 bases). Germline loops: CDR1 ENHRY, CDR2 SYGVKD. Trimming cost V 8 bases and J 5 bases, with 21 bases left between them. The CDR3 has 15 amino acids. Written as DNA, the CDR3 is TGTGCCATCTATTCCAGGGACGACCACAAATATGGCTACACCTTC. It specifies CAIYSRDDHKYGYTF.

V and J are TRBV4-2 and TRBJ2-1; D call uncertain. This CDR3 has 13 residues. Germline V gives CDR1 LGHNA, CDR2 YNFKEQ. V lost 2 bases, J lost 4 bases, and 6 bases lay in between. The CDR3 region has the DNA TGTGCCAGCAGCCAACTGATATACAATGAGCAGTTCTTC. It is translated as CASSQLIYNEQFF.

This clone occurred once. V and J are TRBV7-9 and TRBJ2-5, with D possibly TRBD1 on 6 matching bases. The CDR3 is 15 residues long. Germline-derived CDR1 and CDR2 are SEHNR and FQNEAQ (reference sequence). The V end was cut by 5 bases, the J end by 2 bases, with 15 bases between. CDR3 sequence: CASSHRDTGQETQYF. CDR3 nucleotides: TGTGCCAGCAGCCACCGGGACACCGGTCAAGAGACCCAGTACTTC.

As DNA, the CDR3 is TGTGCCAGCAGCGTAGGGACTAGCGGCCTTTACGAGCAGTACTTC. It is translated as CASSVGTSGLYEQYF. This chain uses TRBV9 with TRBJ2-7; 10 bases match TRBD2. The CDR3 spans 15 residues. Germline-derived CDR1 and CDR2 are SGDLS and YYNGEE. With V trimmed by 0 bases and J by 4 bases, 4 bases remained unmatched.

The gene calls are TRBV4-3 and TRBJ1-1; D unresolved. Trimming stripped 2 bases from V and 6 bases from J, with 10 bases between. The CDR3 consists of 13 residues. The V gene's germline CDR1 is LGHNA and CDR2 YSLEER. As DNA, the CDR3 is TGCGCCAGCAGCCAAACCCGGACGTCTGAAGCTTTCTTT. Residues: CASSQTRTSEAFF.

V is TRBV15 and J is TRBJ2-7, with D perhaps TRBD1 (6 bases). Germline CDR1 reads LNHNV; CDR2 reads YYDKDF (reference sequence). V was pared by 5 bases and J by 2 bases, with 10 bases between. This CDR3 has 13 residues. CDR3 sequence (DNA): TGTGCCACCAGCCCTAGGGGGACCTACGAGCAGTACTTC. Its translation: CATSPRGTYEQYF. Filled out from reference TRBV15 and TRBJ2-7, the complete variable domain reads DAMVIQNPRYQVTQFGKPVTLSCSQTLNHNVMYWYQQKSSQAPKLLFHYYDKDFNNEADTPDNFQSRRPNTSFCFLDIRSPGLGDTAMYLCATSPRGTYEQYFGPGTRLTVT.

The chain recombines TRBV5-4 with TRBJ2-7; D is ambiguous. Germline CDR1 and CDR2: SGHNT and YYREEE (reference sequence). The V and J ends lost 2 bases and 2 bases respectively, with 8 bases between them. There are 13 residues in the CDR3. This CDR3 reads CASSLGRPYEQYF. In DNA, the CDR3 is TGTGCCAGCAGCTTAGGACGGCCCTACGAGCAGTACTTC.

This clone was counted once. The chain links TRBV4-3 to TRBJ2-1; 12 bases agree with TRBD2. V was pared by 7 bases and J by 10 bases, with 14 bases of the junction left unmatched. Germline V gene lookup returns CDR1 LGHNA and CDR2 YSLEER. This CDR3 region has 16 residues. CDR3 amino acids: CASTSGRDGGTREQFF. Here the CDR3 DNA reads TGCGCCAGCACTAGCGGGAGGGATGGGGGTACAAGGGAGCAGTTCTTC.

The chain has TRBV25-1 and TRBJ1-6, with a weak D call TRBD1 (5 bases). The germline CDR1 and CDR2 sequences are MGHDK and SYGVNS. Trimming left V 0 bases short and J 9 bases short, with 21 bases between. The CDR3 has 18 amino acids. CDR3 loop: CASSEYGQGLVSSSPLHF. The CDR3 DNA follows: TGTGCCAGCAGTGAATACGGGCAGGGATTGGTTTCGAGTTCACCCCTCCACTTT.

The V and J genes are TRBV6-5 and TRBJ1-2; possible D gene TRBD1, 5 bases. The CDR3 runs to 15 residues. V shed 2 bases and J shed 1 base, with 11 bases lying between them. Germline-derived CDR1 and CDR2 are MNHEY and SVGAGI. The CDR3 nucleotides are TGTGCCAGCAGTTACGGGTGGGGGAGTAACTATGGCTACACCTTC. It is translated as CASSYGWGSNYGYTF.